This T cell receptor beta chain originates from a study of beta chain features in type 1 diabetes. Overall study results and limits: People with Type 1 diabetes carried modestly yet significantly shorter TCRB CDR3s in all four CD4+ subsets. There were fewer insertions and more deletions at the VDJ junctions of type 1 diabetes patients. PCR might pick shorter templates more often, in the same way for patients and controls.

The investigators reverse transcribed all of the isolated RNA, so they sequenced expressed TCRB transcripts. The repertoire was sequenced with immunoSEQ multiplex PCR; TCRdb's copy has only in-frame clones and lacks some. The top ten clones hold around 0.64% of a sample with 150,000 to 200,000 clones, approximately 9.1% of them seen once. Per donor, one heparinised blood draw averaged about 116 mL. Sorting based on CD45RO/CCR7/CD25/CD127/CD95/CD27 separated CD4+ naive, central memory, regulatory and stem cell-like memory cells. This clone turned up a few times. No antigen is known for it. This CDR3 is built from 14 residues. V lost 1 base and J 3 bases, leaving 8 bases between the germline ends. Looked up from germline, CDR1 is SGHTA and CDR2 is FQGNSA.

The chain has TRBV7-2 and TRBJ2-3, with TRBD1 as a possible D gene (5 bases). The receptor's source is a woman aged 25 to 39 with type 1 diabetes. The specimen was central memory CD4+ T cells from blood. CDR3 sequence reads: CASSLVSGTDTQYF. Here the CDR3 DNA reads TGTGCCAGCAGCTTAGTCTCAGGGACAGATACGCAGTATTTT.